Described below is a single T cell receptor (beta chain) sequence and its context. The source of the sample is a study of blood T cell repertoires in COVID-19. Germline V gene lookup returns CDR1 MDHEN and CDR2 SYDVKM. V gave up 4 bases and J gave up 4 bases, with 15 bases separating them. The CDR3 contains 15 residues. TCRdb's table, derived via immunoSEQ multiplex PCR, lists solely in-frame clones and lacks some. The table records about 31,000 clones, 88% of them present only once. The receptor's source is a man aged 60 to 75 with COVID-19, enrolled during active disease. V gene TRBV28 combines with J gene TRBJ2-3; D is perhaps TRBD1 (5 bases). The source material was peripheral blood. As DNA, the CDR3 is TGTGCCAGCAGTTGGTCAGGGATCGTAGCAGATACGCAGTATTTT. Its protein is CASSWSGIVADTQYF.